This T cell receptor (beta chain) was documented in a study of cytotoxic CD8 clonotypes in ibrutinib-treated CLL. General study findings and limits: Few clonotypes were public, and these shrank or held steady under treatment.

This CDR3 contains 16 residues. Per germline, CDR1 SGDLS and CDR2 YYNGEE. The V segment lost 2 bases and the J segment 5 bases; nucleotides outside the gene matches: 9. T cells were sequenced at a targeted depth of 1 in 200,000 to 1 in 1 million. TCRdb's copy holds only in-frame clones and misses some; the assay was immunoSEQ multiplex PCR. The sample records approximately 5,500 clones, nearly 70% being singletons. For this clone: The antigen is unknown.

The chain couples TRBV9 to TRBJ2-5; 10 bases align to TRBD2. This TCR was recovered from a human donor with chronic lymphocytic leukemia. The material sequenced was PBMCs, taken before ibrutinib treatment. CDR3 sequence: CASSVGIAGGTETQYF. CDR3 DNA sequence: TGTGCCAGCAGCGTGGGGATAGCGGGGGGTACGGAGACCCAGTACTTC.